Listed below are T cell receptor beta chains from one sample, sequenced in a study of T-cell reconstitution after alpha-beta-depleted transplantation in children. TCRdb itself ran the PCR reads through MiXCR, one entry per CDR3 protein. The table includes approximately 110,000 distinct CDR3 sequences, approximately 22% detected once. The source was PBMCs, mostly from graft donor cells, collected 180 days after TCRalphabeta/CD19-depleted stem cell transplant. The receptors were sampled from a male patient under 10 years old who had a stem cell transplant for chronic granulomatous disease, so the T cells may come from the graft donor. CDR3s include the opening cysteine and the closing phenylalanine or tryptophan. The D gene is left open where the match is weak. A row's size may be missing; if present it is once, few, many or a size class.

clone size: .
CDR3 length: 13
V gene: TRBV29-1
D gene: .
J gene: TRBJ1-2
CDR3 protein: CSVEDSYTLRYTF
CDR3 DNA: TGCAGCGTTGAAGACAGTTATACACTACGCTACACCTTC

clone size: few
CDR3 length: 13
V gene: TRBV5-6
D gene: .
J gene: TRBJ2-5
CDR3 protein: CASSFPGAETQYF
CDR3 DNA: TGTGCCAGCAGCTTCCCAGGGGCGGAGACCCAGTACTTC

clone size: .
CDR3 length: 13
V gene: TRBV7-8
D gene: .
J gene: TRBJ2-1
CDR3 protein: CASSFAGINEQFF
CDR3 DNA: TGTGCCAGCAGCTTTGCAGGCATCAATGAGCAGTTCTTC

clone size: few
CDR3 length: 16
V gene: TRBV12-3/TRBV12-4
D gene: TRBD2
J gene: TRBJ2-1
CDR3 protein: CASSFGASGSIDEQFF
CDR3 DNA: TGTGCCAGCAGTTTTGGGGCTAGCGGGAGTATCGATGAGCAGTTCTTC

clone size: .
CDR3 length: 16
V gene: TRBV15
D gene: .
J gene: TRBJ2-1
CDR3 protein: CATSRGGGDRYNEQFF
CDR3 DNA: TGTGCCACCAGCAGAGGGGGAGGGGACAGGTACAATGAGCAGTTCTTC

clone size: many
CDR3 length: 14
V gene: TRBV7-2
D gene: .
J gene: TRBJ1-1
CDR3 protein: CASSPMTGNTEAFF
CDR3 DNA: TGTGCCAGCAGCCCGATGACAGGGAACACTGAAGCTTTCTTT

clone size: many
CDR3 length: 18
V gene: TRBV9
D gene: .
J gene: TRBJ2-1
CDR3 protein: CASSVAPGTPISYNEQFF
CDR3 DNA: TGTGCCAGCAGCGTAGCCCCAGGGACACCTATATCCTACAATGAGCAGTTCTTC

clone size: .
CDR3 length: 15
V gene: TRBV7-7
D gene: TRBD2
J gene: TRBJ2-1
CDR3 protein: CASSLMLAGYNEQFF
CDR3 DNA: TGTGCTAGCAGCTTAATGCTAGCGGGGTACAATGAGCAGTTCTTC

clone size: many
CDR3 length: 13
V gene: TRBV24-1
D gene: .
J gene: TRBJ2-2
CDR3 protein: CATSEVEPGELFF
CDR3 DNA: TGTGCCACCAGTGAGGTGGAGCCCGGGGAGCTGTTTTTT

clone size: many
CDR3 length: 12
V gene: TRBV25-1
D gene: .
J gene: TRBJ2-5
CDR3 protein: CASSEPRETQYF
CDR3 DNA: TGTGCCAGCAGTGAACCCCGAGAGACCCAGTACTTC

clone size: many
CDR3 length: 11
V gene: TRBV7-2
D gene: .
J gene: TRBJ2-5
CDR3 protein: CASSLAETQYF
CDR3 DNA: TGCGCCAGCAGCTTGGCGGAGACCCAGTACTTC

clone size: few
CDR3 length: 11
V gene: TRBV29-1
D gene: .
J gene: TRBJ2-1
CDR3 protein: CSYRPENEQFF
CDR3 DNA: TGCAGCTACCGACCGGAGAATGAGCAGTTCTTC

clone size: .
CDR3 length: 16
V gene: TRBV11-2
D gene: TRBD2
J gene: TRBJ2-7
CDR3 protein: CASSLGGAGETYEQYF
CDR3 DNA: TGTGCCAGCAGCTTAGGGGGAGCGGGGGAGACCTACGAGCAGTACTTC

clone size: many
CDR3 length: 16
V gene: TRBV7-9
D gene: .
J gene: TRBJ2-1
CDR3 protein: CASSPREVPPYNEQFF
CDR3 DNA: TGTGCCAGCAGCCCCCGAGAAGTCCCACCCTACAATGAGCAGTTCTTC

clone size: many
CDR3 length: 13
V gene: TRBV4-3
D gene: .
J gene: TRBJ2-5
CDR3 protein: CASSQEPQETQYF
CDR3 DNA: TGCGCCAGCAGCCAAGAGCCCCAGGAGACCCAGTACTTC

clone size: many
CDR3 length: 16
V gene: TRBV10-1
D gene: .
J gene: TRBJ2-1
CDR3 protein: CASSESTRLGTDEQFF
CDR3 DNA: TGCGCCAGCAGTGAGTCTACTAGACTGGGTACGGATGAGCAGTTCTTC

clone size: many
CDR3 length: 13
V gene: TRBV6-1
D gene: .
J gene: TRBJ2-3
CDR3 protein: CASRSLPFDTQYF
CDR3 DNA: TGTGCCAGCAGAAGCCTCCCATTCGATACGCAGTATTTT

clone size: .
CDR3 length: 14
V gene: TRBV12-3/TRBV12-4
D gene: .
J gene: TRBJ2-3
CDR3 protein: CASSYGPSTDTQYF
CDR3 DNA: TGTGCCAGCAGTTACGGACCAAGCACAGATACGCAGTATTTT

clone size: many
CDR3 length: 13
V gene: TRBV20-1
D gene: TRBD1
J gene: TRBJ1-4
CDR3 protein: CSATGGWDEKLFF
CDR3 DNA: TGCAGTGCTACAGGGGGCTGGGATGAAAAACTGTTTTTT

clone size: .
CDR3 length: 20
V gene: TRBV19
D gene: TRBD2
J gene: TRBJ2-1
CDR3 protein: CASSSTGLAVLKSSYNEQFF
CDR3 DNA: TGTGCCAGTAGTTCCACCGGACTAGCGGTACTGAAAAGCTCCTACAATGAGCAGTTCTTC

clone size: few
CDR3 length: 14
V gene: TRBV28
D gene: .
J gene: TRBJ2-1
CDR3 protein: CASSLQGFYNEQFF
CDR3 DNA: TGTGCCAGCAGTTTACAGGGTTTTTACAATGAGCAGTTCTTC

clone size: few
CDR3 length: 14
V gene: TRBV20-1
D gene: TRBD2
J gene: TRBJ2-7
CDR3 protein: CSARDPSGSYEQYF
CDR3 DNA: TGCAGTGCTAGAGACCCTAGCGGGAGTTACGAGCAGTACTTC

clone size: many
CDR3 length: 17
V gene: TRBV12-3/TRBV12-4
D gene: TRBD2
J gene: TRBJ2-1
CDR3 protein: CASRQTSGGVRGNEQFF
CDR3 DNA: TGTGCCAGCAGGCAAACTAGCGGGGGGGTTAGGGGGAATGAGCAGTTCTTC

clone size: .
CDR3 length: 15
V gene: TRBV7-3
D gene: .
J gene: TRBJ2-7
CDR3 protein: CASSLSPASVYEQYF
CDR3 DNA: TGTGCCAGCAGCTTAAGTCCGGCTAGCGTCTACGAGCAGTACTTC

clone size: many
CDR3 length: 17
V gene: TRBV18
D gene: TRBD2
J gene: TRBJ2-3
CDR3 protein: CASSPLGLAGPTDTQYF
CDR3 DNA: TGTGCCAGCTCACCATTGGGACTAGCGGGTCCCACAGATACGCAGTATTTT

clone size: few
CDR3 length: 18
V gene: TRBV29-1
D gene: TRBD1
J gene: TRBJ1-2
CDR3 protein: CSVVSLLRDRRIPYGYTF
CDR3 DNA: TGCAGCGTTGTTTCCCTCCTCCGGGACAGGCGAATACCCTATGGCTACACCTTC

clone size: few
CDR3 length: 14
V gene: TRBV14
D gene: TRBD1
J gene: TRBJ2-7
CDR3 protein: CASSQGQGTYEQYF
CDR3 DNA: TGTGCCAGCAGCCAAGGACAGGGCACCTACGAGCAGTACTTC

clone size: many
CDR3 length: 13
V gene: TRBV6-4
D gene: .
J gene: TRBJ2-1
CDR3 protein: CASSDPIDGEQFF
CDR3 DNA: TGTGCCAGCAGTGACCCGATCGATGGTGAGCAGTTCTTC

clone size: many
CDR3 length: 16
V gene: TRBV6-5
D gene: TRBD2
J gene: TRBJ2-1
CDR3 protein: CASSYPTGGGWSEQFF
CDR3 DNA: TGTGCCAGCAGTTACCCTACGGGAGGGGGGTGGAGTGAGCAGTTCTTC

clone size: .
CDR3 length: 13
V gene: TRBV6-5
D gene: .
J gene: TRBJ1-5
CDR3 protein: CASSYVMGQPQHF
CDR3 DNA: TGTGCCAGCAGTTACGTTATGGGACAGCCCCAGCATTTT

clone size: once
CDR3 length: 14
V gene: TRBV12-3/TRBV12-4
D gene: TRBD1
J gene: TRBJ1-4
CDR3 protein: CASSLTGGTEKLFF
CDR3 DNA: TGTGCCAGCAGTTTGACAGGGGGTACTGAAAAACTGTTTTTT

clone size: many
CDR3 length: 14
V gene: TRBV20-1
D gene: .
J gene: TRBJ1-4
CDR3 protein: CSARDIDGNEKLFF
CDR3 DNA: TGCAGTGCTAGAGATATCGACGGAAATGAAAAACTGTTTTTT

clone size: few
CDR3 length: 16
V gene: TRBV6-1
D gene: TRBD1
J gene: TRBJ2-4
CDR3 protein: CASSGTGGEAKNIQYF
CDR3 DNA: TGTGCCAGCAGCGGGACAGGGGGCGAGGCCAAAAACATTCAGTACTTC